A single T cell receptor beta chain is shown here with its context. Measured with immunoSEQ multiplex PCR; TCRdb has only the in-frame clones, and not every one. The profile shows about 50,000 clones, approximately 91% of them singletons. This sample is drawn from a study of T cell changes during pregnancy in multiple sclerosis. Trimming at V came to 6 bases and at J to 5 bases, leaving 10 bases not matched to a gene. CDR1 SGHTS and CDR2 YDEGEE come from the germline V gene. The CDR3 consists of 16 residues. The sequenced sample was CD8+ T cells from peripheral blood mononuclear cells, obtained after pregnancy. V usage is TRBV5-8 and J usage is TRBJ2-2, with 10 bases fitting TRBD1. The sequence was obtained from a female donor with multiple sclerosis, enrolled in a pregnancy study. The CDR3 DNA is TGTGCCAGCAAAAGTAGGGACAGGGGATTAACCGGGGAGCTGTTTTTT. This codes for CASKSRDRGLTGELFF. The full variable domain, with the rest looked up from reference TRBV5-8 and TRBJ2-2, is EAGVTQSPTHLIKTRGQQATLRCSPISGHTSVYWYQQALGLGLQFLLWYDEGEERNRGNFPPRFSGRQFPNYSSELNVNALELEDSALYLCASKSRDRGLTGELFFGEGSRLTVL.